This TCR beta chain was captured in a study of blood T cell repertoires in COVID-19. At the level of the study: Acute and convalescent COVID-19 samples came from the United States, Italy and Spain. Sample material is recorded as cDNA or gDNA derived from T cells, B-cell-depleted T cells, or PBMCs.

Trimming at V came to 8 bases and at J to 7 bases, leaving 18 bases not matched to a gene. Germline CDR1 reads MDHEN; CDR2 reads SYDVKM. This CDR3 spans 18 amino acids. This clone was seen more than once but under ten times. As handled by the study authors: Reference gene primer amplification gave nucleated cell count estimates. Only in-frame clones appear in the TCRdb table, and some are missing; sequencing was by immunoSEQ multiplex PCR. V, J and clone size are those of that table, while D and trimming were read from the DNA. Of roughly 250,000 clones listed, just under 85% were seen once; the top ten hold 3.5% to 4.5%.

The receptor was isolated from a man over 45 with acute or convalescent COVID-19. The J gene is TRBJ2-1, the V gene TRBV28; 12 nucleotides align to TRBD2. Sequencing used peripheral blood. The CDR3 here is CASSSPPTSGRLGNEQFF. CDR3 DNA: TGTGCCAGCTCAAGCCCCCCTACTAGCGGGAGGTTAGGGAATGAGCAGTTCTTC.